This T cell receptor beta chain was captured by sequencing in a study of blood T cell repertoires in COVID-19. Using immunoSEQ multiplex PCR, the repertoire was profiled, and TCRdb retains in-frame clones only, with some absent. Of more than 140,000 clones in the sample, around 90% were seen once. This CDR3 spans 13 amino acids. Germline values: CDR1 SGHTA, CDR2 FQGNSA. V shed 1 base, J shed 12 bases, and the junction held 6 bases outside the gene matches. This clone showed up just once. The sequencing sample was made of peripheral blood. This TCR came from a woman in her sixties with acute or convalescent COVID-19. The V gene is TRBV7-2, the J gene TRBJ1-5; TRBD1 matches at 7 bases. CDR3 nucleotides: TGTGCCAGCAGCTTAGAGGACAGGCGGGTCCAGCATTTT. Encoded protein: CASSLEDRRVQHF.